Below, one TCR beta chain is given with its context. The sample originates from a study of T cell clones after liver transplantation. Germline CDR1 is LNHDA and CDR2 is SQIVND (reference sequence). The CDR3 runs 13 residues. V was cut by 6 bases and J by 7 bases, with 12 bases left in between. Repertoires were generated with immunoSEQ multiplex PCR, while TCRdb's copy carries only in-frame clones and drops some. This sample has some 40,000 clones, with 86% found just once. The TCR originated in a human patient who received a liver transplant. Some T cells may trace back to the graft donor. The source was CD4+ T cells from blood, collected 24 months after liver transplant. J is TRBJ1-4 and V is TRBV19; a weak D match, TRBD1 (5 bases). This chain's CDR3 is CASSRGTAEKLFF. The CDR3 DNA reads TGTGCCAGTAGCCGGGGGACGGCTGAAAAACTGTTTTTT.